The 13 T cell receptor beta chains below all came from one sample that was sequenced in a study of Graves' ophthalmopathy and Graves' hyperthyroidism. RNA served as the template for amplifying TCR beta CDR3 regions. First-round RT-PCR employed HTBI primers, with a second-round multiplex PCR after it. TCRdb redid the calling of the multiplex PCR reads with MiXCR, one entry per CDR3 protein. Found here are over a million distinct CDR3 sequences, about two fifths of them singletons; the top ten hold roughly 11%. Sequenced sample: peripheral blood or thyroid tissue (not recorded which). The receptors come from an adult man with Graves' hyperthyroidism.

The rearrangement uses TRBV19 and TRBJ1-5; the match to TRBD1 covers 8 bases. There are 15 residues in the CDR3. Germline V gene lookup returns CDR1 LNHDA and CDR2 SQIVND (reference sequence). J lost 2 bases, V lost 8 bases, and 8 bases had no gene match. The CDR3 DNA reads TGTGCCAGTGTTACGAGGACAGGGCGCAATCAGCCCCAGCATTTT. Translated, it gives CASVTRTGRNQPQHF.

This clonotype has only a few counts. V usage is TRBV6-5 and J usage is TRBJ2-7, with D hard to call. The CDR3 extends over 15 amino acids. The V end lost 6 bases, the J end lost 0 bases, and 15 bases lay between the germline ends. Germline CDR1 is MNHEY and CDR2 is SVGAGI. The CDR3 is CASRKSVTYSYEQYF. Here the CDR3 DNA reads TGTGCCAGCAGAAAGTCGGTAACCTACTCCTACGAGCAGTACTTC.

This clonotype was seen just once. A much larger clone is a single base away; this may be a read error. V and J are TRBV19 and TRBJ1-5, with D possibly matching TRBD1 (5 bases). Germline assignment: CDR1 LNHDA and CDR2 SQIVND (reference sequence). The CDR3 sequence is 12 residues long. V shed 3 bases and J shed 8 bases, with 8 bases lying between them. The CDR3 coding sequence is TGTGCCAGTAGTATCGGGGCCAAGCCCCAGCATTTT. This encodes CASSIGAKPQHF. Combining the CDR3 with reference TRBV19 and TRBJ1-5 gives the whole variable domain DGGITQSPKYLFRKEGQNVTLSCEQNLNHDAMYWYRQDPGQGLRLIYYSQIVNDFQKGDIAEGYSVSREKKESFPLTVTSAQKNPTAFYLCASSIGAKPQHFGDGTRLSIL.

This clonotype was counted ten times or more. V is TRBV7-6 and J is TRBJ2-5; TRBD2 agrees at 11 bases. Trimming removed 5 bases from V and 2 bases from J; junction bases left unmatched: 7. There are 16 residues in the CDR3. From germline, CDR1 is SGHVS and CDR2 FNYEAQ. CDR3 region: CASSPMRLAGQETQYF. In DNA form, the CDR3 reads TGTGCCAGCAGCCCCATGCGACTAGCGGGACAAGAGACCCAGTACTTC. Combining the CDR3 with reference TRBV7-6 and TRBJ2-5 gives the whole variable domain GAGVSQSPRYKVTKRGQDVALRCDPISGHVSLYWYRQALGQGPEFLTYFNYEAQQDKSGLPNDRFSAERPEGSISTLTIQRTEQRDSAMYRCASSPMRLAGQETQYFGPGTRLLVL.

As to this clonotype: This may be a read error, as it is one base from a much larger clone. The CDR3 nucleotides read TGTGCCAGCAGCCCCTCCCGGGACACTCACGAGACCCAGTACTTC. Its translation is CASSPSRDTHETQYF. The chain joins TRBV7-6 to TRBJ2-5; a weak D match, TRBD1 (6 bases). Germline V gene sequence: CDR1 SGHVS, CDR2 FNYEAQ. This CDR3 is built from 15 residues. The germline V and J ends were trimmed by 5 bases and 5 bases, with 18 bases remaining between them. Using reference TRBV7-6 and TRBJ2-5 for the parts outside the CDR3, the full variable domain is GAGVSQSPRYKVTKRGQDVALRCDPISGHVSLYWYRQALGQGPEFLTYFNYEAQQDKSGLPNDRFSAERPEGSISTLTIQRTEQRDSAMYRCASSPSRDTHETQYFGPGTRLLVL.

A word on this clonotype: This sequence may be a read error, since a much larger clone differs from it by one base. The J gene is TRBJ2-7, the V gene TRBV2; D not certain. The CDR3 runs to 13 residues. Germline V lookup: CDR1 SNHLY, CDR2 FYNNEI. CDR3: CASSSGRIYEQCF. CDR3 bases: TGTGCCAGCAGTTCCGGACGGATTTACGAGCAGTGCTTC.

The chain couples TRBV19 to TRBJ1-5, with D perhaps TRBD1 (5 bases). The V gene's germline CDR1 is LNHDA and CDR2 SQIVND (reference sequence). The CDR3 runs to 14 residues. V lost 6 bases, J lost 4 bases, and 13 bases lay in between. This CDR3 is CASRRRGENQPQHF. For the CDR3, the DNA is TGTGCCAGTAGAAGAAGGGGAGAGAATCAGCCCCAGCATTTT.

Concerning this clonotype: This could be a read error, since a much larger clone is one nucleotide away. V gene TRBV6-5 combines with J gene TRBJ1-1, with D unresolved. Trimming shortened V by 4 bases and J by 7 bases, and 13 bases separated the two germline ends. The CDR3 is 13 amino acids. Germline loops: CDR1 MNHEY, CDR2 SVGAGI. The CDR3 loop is CASSCAGSLEAFF. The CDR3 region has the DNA TGTGCCAGCAGTTGCGCAGGATCCCTTGAAGCTTTCTTT.

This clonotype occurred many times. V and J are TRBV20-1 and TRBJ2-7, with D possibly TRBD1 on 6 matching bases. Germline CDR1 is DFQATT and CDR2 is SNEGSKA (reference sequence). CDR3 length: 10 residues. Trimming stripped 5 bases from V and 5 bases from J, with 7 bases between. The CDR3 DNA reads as TGCAGTGCTCACAGGGACGAGCAGTACTTC. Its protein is CSAHRDEQYF.

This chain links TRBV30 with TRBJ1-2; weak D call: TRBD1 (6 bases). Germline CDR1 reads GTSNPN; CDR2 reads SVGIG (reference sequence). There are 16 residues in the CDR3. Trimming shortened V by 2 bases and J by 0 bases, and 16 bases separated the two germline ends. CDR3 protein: CAWSRTDRPANYGYTF. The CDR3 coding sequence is TGTGCCTGGAGTAGGACCGACAGGCCCGCTAACTATGGCTACACCTTC.

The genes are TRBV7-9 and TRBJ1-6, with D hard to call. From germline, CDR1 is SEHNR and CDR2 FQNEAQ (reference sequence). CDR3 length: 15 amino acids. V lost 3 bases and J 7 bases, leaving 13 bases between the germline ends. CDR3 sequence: CASSLGSGPNSPLHF. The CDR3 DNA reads TGTGCCAGCAGCTTGGGTTCTGGGCCAAATTCACCCCTCCACTTT.

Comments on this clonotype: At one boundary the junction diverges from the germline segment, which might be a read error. The chain's CDR3 is CAISESTGVGYNEPQHF. The CDR3 nucleotides read TGTGCCATCAGTGAGTCAACGGGAGTAGGGTACAATGAGCCCCAGCATTTT. This chain connects TRBV10-3 to TRBJ1-5; D is unclear. Germline V gene data show CDR1 as ENHRY and CDR2 as SYGVKD. The CDR3 totals 17 residues.

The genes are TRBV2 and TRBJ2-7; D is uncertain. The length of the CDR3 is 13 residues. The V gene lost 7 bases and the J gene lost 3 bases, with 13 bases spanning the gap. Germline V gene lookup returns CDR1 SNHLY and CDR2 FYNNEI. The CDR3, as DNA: TGTGCCAGCATGAGTACGAGCAACTACGAGCAGTACTTC. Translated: CASMSTSNYEQYF. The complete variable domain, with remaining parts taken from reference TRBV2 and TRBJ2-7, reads EPEVTQTPSHQVTQMGQEVILRCVPISNHLYFYWYRQILGQKVEFLVSFYNNEISEKSEIFDDQFSVERPDGSNFTLKIRSTKLEDSAMYFCASMSTSNYEQYFGPGTRLTVT.